This T cell receptor (beta chain) was recovered during a study of vaccination and CD4 T cells after COVID-19. An Oncomine TCR Beta short-read assay was used to sequence the DNA from cultured CD4+ T cells. Using its own MiXCR run on the PCR reads, TCRdb lists one record per CDR3 protein. The repertoire holds tens of thousands of distinct CDR3 sequences, with about three quarters as singletons. Concerning this clonotype: The antigen remains unidentified.

V lost 3 bases and J 9 bases, leaving 15 bases between the germline ends. Germline CDR1 LNHDA, CDR2 SQIVND (reference sequence). The length of the CDR3 is 14 residues. Indicated treatment: roughly ten-day PBMC culture with coronavirus spike peptide pools or control peptides (ViraFEST assay). With peptide pools, ViraFEST first expanded antigen-specific T cells and afterwards sequenced their TCRs. The chain links TRBV19 to TRBJ2-1; D possibly corresponds to TRBD2 (6 bases). The sequence was collected from a human donor who had recovered from COVID-19. The sample comprised CD4+ T cells from blood, cultured in vitro. CDR3 sequence: CASSIKDGLTEQFF. DNA for the CDR3: TGTGCCAGTAGTATTAAGGACGGACTAACTGAGCAGTTCTTC.